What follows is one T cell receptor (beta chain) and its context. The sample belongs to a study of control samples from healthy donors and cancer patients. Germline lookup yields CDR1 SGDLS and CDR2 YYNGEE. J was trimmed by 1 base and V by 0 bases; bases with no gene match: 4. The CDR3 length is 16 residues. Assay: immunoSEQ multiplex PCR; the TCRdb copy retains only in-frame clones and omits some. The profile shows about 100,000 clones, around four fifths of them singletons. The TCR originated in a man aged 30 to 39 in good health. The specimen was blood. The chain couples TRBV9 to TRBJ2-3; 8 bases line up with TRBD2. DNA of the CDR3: TGTGCCAGCAGCGTAGGGGCAGCGGGGGGCACAGATACGCAGTATTTT. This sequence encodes CASSVGAAGGTDTQYF.